Following are 9 T cell receptor beta chains from one sample sequenced in a study of blood T cell repertoires in COVID-19. The data were produced by immunoSEQ multiplex PCR, yet TCRdb's version contains in-frame clones alone and is incomplete. This repertoire shows roughly 65,000 clones, more than 70% found once; its top ten account for around 47%. Sequencing was carried out using peripheral blood. The receptors originated from a human donor in a cohort sampled during active COVID-19.

The rearrangement joins TRBV7-8 to TRBJ2-7; 10 nucleotides agree with TRBD1. The germline gives CDR1 SGHVS, CDR2 FQNEAQ. The length of the CDR3 is 14 residues. V trimming: 3 bases; J trimming: 3 bases; junction bases outside the gene matches: 2. The CDR3 sequence is CASSFRDRGYEQYF. The CDR3 DNA is TGTGCCAGCAGCTTCAGGGACAGGGGCTACGAGCAGTACTTC. The full variable domain, in which reference TRBV7-8 and TRBJ2-7 provide the parts outside the CDR3, is GAGVSQSPRYKVAKRGQDVALRCDPISGHVSLFWYQQALGQGPEFLTYFQNEAQLDKSGLPSDRFFAERPEGSVSTLKIQRTQQEDSAVYLCASSFRDRGYEQYFGPGTRLTVT.

J is TRBJ1-2 and V is TRBV27; D perhaps matches TRBD1 (5 bases). With 0 bases removed from V and 0 bases from J, the gap between germline ends came to 8 bases. The CDR3 spans 15 residues. CDR1 is MNHEY and CDR2 is SMNVEV in the germline V gene (reference sequence). The CDR3 DNA follows: TGTGCCAGCAGTTTATCAGTCAGGGCTAACTATGGCTACACCTTC. This encodes CASSLSVRANYGYTF.

The chain carries TRBV2 and TRBJ2-3, with D maybe TRBD2 (6 bases). Germline V gene data show CDR1 as SNHLY and CDR2 as FYNNEI. V gave up 4 bases and J gave up 2 bases, with 10 bases separating them. The CDR3 has 14 amino acids. CDR3 loop: CASSGWGDTDTQYF. CDR3 nucleotide sequence: TGTGCCAGCAGTGGGTGGGGGGACACAGATACGCAGTATTTT.

The CDR3 protein is CASSQKLMNTEAFF. CDR3 bases: TGTGCCAGCAGCCAAAAACTAATGAACACTGAAGCTTTCTTT. The chain is built from TRBV14 and TRBJ1-1; D gene ambiguous. CDR3 length: 14 residues. CDR1 SGHDN and CDR2 FVKESK come from the germline V gene. Deletions cut 2 bases from V and 0 bases from J, with 7 bases between.

The V gene is TRBV24-1, the J gene TRBJ1-5, with D unresolved. Per germline, CDR1 KGHDR and CDR2 SFDVKD. Trimming shortened V by 4 bases and J by 3 bases, and 15 bases separated the two germline ends. The CDR3 totals 16 residues. CDR3 bases: TGTGCCACCAGTGAGGCTGGAGAAGGTAACAATCAGCCCCAGCATTTT. Amino acid sequence: CATSEAGEGNNQPQHF.

The genes are TRBV5-1 and TRBJ1-4, with a tentative D call TRBD1 (5 bases). V was cut by 4 bases and J by 5 bases, with 15 bases left in between. The germline gives CDR1 SGHRS, CDR2 YFSETQ. The CDR3 loop spans 15 amino acids. The DNA for the CDR3 is TGCGCCAGCAGCCCCAACAGGAGGGTGAATGAAAAACTGTTTTTT. Protein: CASSPNRRVNEKLFF.

The chain employs TRBV29-1 and TRBJ1-1; 8 positions agree with TRBD1. The trim removed 4 bases at V and 0 bases at J, leaving 4 bases unmatched. This CDR3 is 14 amino acids long. Germline V gene lookup returns CDR1 SQVTM and CDR2 ANQGSEA. Here the CDR3 reads CSVGDRSMNTEAFF. CDR3 DNA: TGCAGCGTTGGGGACAGGAGCATGAACACTGAAGCTTTCTTT. The whole variable domain, filled in from reference TRBV29-1 and TRBJ1-1, reads SAVISQKPSRDICQRGTSLTIQCQVDSQVTMMFWYRQQPGQSLTLIATANQGSEATYESGFVIDKFPISRPNLTFSTLTVSNMSPEDSSIYLCSVGDRSMNTEAFFGQGTRLTVV.

This chain connects TRBV7-2 to TRBJ1-5; no clear D gene. Trimming removed 3 bases at V and 5 bases at J, with 11 bases between. Germline values: CDR1 SGHTA, CDR2 FQGNSA. The CDR3 consists of 14 residues. The CDR3 nucleotides read TGTGCCAGCAGCTTCGGGGAGGTAGATCAGCCCCAGCATTTT. Translated: CASSFGEVDQPQHF.

This clone has a handful of counts. This chain's CDR3 is CASSHGAGYEQYF. The CDR3 DNA reads as TGCGCCAGCAGCCATGGGGCAGGGTACGAGCAGTACTTC. The rearrangement links TRBV5-1 to TRBJ2-7; D is perhaps TRBD1 (5 bases). Trimming stripped 4 bases from V and 4 bases from J, with 12 bases between. The CDR3 loop spans 13 amino acids. The germline gives CDR1 SGHRS, CDR2 YFSETQ.